One sample yielded the 25 T cell receptor beta chains listed below, sequenced in a study of T cells in Graves' hyperthyroidism and ophthalmopathy. RNA transcripts served as the template for amplifying TCR beta CDR3 regions. The HTBI primer set drove a first-round RT-PCR of the TCR CDR3. Each CDR3 protein is one row after TCRdb ran MiXCR on the multiplex PCR reads. The sample has approximately 400,000 distinct CDR3 sequences, around 14% seen once. Material: blood. These receptors all come from a woman aged 18-29 years with Graves' hyperthyroidism that later progressed to Graves' ophthalmopathy.

The table lists this clonotype with a few counts. V usage is TRBV7-9 and J usage is TRBJ2-2; TRBD1 agrees at 8 bases. This CDR3 contains 19 residues. After removal of 4 bases from V and 0 bases from J, the junction contained 13 bases not matched to a gene. The germline V gene encodes CDR1 SEHNR and CDR2 FQNEAQ (reference sequence). The CDR3 DNA reads TGTGCCAGCAGCTCCCTTGGACAGGGACCCCAATCGAACACCGGGGAGCTGTTTTTT. This gives the protein CASSSLGQGPQSNTGELFF.

The table lists this clonotype with many counts. The chain links TRBV2 to TRBJ2-7, with a weak D call TRBD1 (6 bases). The CDR3 spans 14 residues. Germline V gives CDR1 SNHLY, CDR2 FYNNEI. V was cut by 7 bases and J by 2 bases, with 15 bases left in between. Written as DNA, the CDR3 is TGTGCCAGCAACCCCCGGACAGAGGCCTACGAGCAGTACTTC. Its protein product is CASNPRTEAYEQYF.

This clonotype was seen many times. V usage is TRBV18 and J usage is TRBJ1-5, with D possibly TRBD1 on 6 matching bases. CDR1 is KGHSH and CDR2 is LQKENI in the germline V gene. V lost 4 bases to trimming and J lost 2 bases, with 15 bases between them. The CDR3 extends over 16 amino acids. This CDR3 reads CASSLGQPEGNQPQHF. As DNA, the CDR3 is TGTGCCAGCTCACTTGGACAGCCGGAGGGCAATCAGCCCCAGCATTTT.

There are many counts of this clonotype. The chain is built from TRBV6-2 or TRBV6-3 and TRBJ2-7, with 14 bases lining up with TRBD2. CDR3 length: 15 residues. Germline V gene sequence: CDR1 MNHEY, CDR2 SVGEGT. Trimming removed 8 bases from V and 2 bases from J; junction bases left unmatched: 5. CDR3: CASGLAGGRTYEQYF. CDR3 bases: TGTGCCAGCGGACTAGCGGGAGGAAGAACCTACGAGCAGTACTTC.

For this clonotype: This likely comes from a read error, as the CDR3 has no conserved phenylalanine or tryptophan at its end. This sequence joins TRBV2 and TRBJ2-4; D unclear. From germline, CDR1 is SNHLY and CDR2 FYNNEI. This CDR3 is 12 amino acids long. With 3 bases removed from V and 5 bases from J, the gap between germline ends came to 5 bases. The CDR3 DNA is TGTGCCAGCAGTGAGGCAGAAAACATTCAGTACCTC. Translation gives CASSEAENIQYL.

This clonotype turned up a few times. This rearrangement joins TRBV28 to TRBJ1-3; D gene ambiguous. This CDR3 is built from 13 residues. The germline V and J ends were trimmed by 6 bases and 0 bases, with 6 bases remaining between them. Per germline, CDR1 MDHEN and CDR2 SYDVKM. The CDR3 DNA is TGTGCCAGCAGCCCATTCTCTGGAAACACCATATATTTT. Encoded protein: CASSPFSGNTIYF.

The chain carries TRBV10-3 and TRBJ2-7; 13 bases fit TRBD2. Trimming at V came to 3 bases and at J to 2 bases, leaving 4 bases not matched to a gene. Germline loops: CDR1 ENHRY, CDR2 SYGVKD. CDR3 length: 16 residues. CDR3 DNA sequence: TGTGCCATCAGTGATCCCGGGACTAGCGGGACCTACGAGCAGTACTTC. It yields the protein CAISDPGTSGTYEQYF.

In the case of this clonotype: It may be a read error: a sequence one base away is much more abundant. The chain is built from TRBV28 and TRBJ2-3, with D maybe TRBD1 (5 bases). The assigned J gene may be wrong: the sequence end matches TRBJ1-5 better. CDR3 size: 15 residues. Germline-derived CDR1 and CDR2 are MDHEN and SYDVKM. The CDR3 region has the DNA TGTGCCAGTACCCCATATGGGAGACTGACAGATACGCAGCATTTT. Translation: CASTPYGRLTDTQHF.

At least ten counts were recorded for this clonotype. The chain employs TRBV28 and TRBJ2-7; no firm D call. Trimming stripped 1 base from V and 6 bases from J, with 4 bases between. This CDR3 spans 11 amino acids. Per the germline V gene, CDR1 is MDHEN and CDR2 is SYDVKM. CDR3 sequence (DNA): TGTGCCAGCAGTTTATCTAGCGAGCAGTACTTC. Translating gives CASSLSSEQYF. The full variable domain, its missing parts supplied by reference TRBV28 and TRBJ2-7, is DVKVTQSSRYLVKRTGEKVFLECVQDMDHENMFWYRQDPGLGLRLIYFSYDVKMKEKGDIPEGYSVSREKKERFSLILESASTNQTSMYLCASSLSSEQYFGPGTRLTVT.

CDR3 protein: CASTRARDTNQPQHF. The CDR3 DNA follows: TGTGCCAGCACTAGAGCCCGGGACACTAATCAGCCCCAGCATTTT. The chain has TRBV6-1 and TRBJ1-5; tentatively, D is TRBD1 (6 bases). The CDR3 is 15 residues long. Trimming removed 7 bases at V and 4 bases at J, with 17 bases between. CDR1 and CDR2 from the germline V gene are MNHNS and SASEGT.

The sample holds many counts of this clonotype. J is TRBJ2-1 and V is TRBV5-1; 9 bases match TRBD1. J gave up 8 bases and V 4 bases, and 10 bases lay outside the gene matches. Germline V gene sequence: CDR1 SGHRS, CDR2 YFSETQ. CDR3 length: 15 amino acids. This CDR3 reads CASSGRTGVADEQFF. As DNA, the CDR3 is TGCGCCAGCAGCGGACGGACAGGGGTTGCGGATGAGCAGTTCTTC.

The gene calls are TRBV20-1 and TRBJ1-6; 11 nucleotides align to TRBD1. Looked up from germline, CDR1 is DFQATT and CDR2 is SNEGSKA (reference sequence). V shed 5 bases, J shed 9 bases, and the junction held 6 bases outside the gene matches. The CDR3 sequence is 14 residues long. CDR3 sequence: CSASTGTGGSPLHF. The CDR3 nucleotides are TGCAGTGCTTCAACCGGGACAGGGGGTTCACCCCTCCACTTT.

This clonotype has at least ten counts. The chain recombines TRBV29-1 with TRBJ2-7; 9 nucleotides agree with TRBD2. The junction had 8 bases not matched to a gene; V was cut back by 2 bases and J by 3 bases. The CDR3 has 15 amino acids. The germline CDR1 and CDR2 sequences are SQVTM and ANQGSEA. The CDR3 DNA sequence: TGCAGCGTTGAATGGCGGGAGGGCCTAAACTACGAGCAGTACTTC. Translating it yields CSVEWREGLNYEQYF.

This clonotype has a count of ten or more. The genes are TRBV7-6 and TRBJ2-1, with D perhaps matching TRBD1 (6 bases). The germline V and J ends were trimmed by 1 base and 6 bases, with 19 bases remaining between them. The CDR3 spans 17 residues. In germline, CDR1 is SGHVS, CDR2 FNYEAQ. The CDR3 is CASSLGLTGRSPNEQFF. The CDR3 region has the DNA TGTGCCAGCAGCTTAGGGTTGACAGGCCGGAGCCCCAATGAGCAGTTCTTC.

This clonotype was counted many times. V is TRBV19 and J is TRBJ1-5; D unresolved. There are 12 residues in the CDR3. The V gene's germline CDR1 is LNHDA and CDR2 SQIVND (reference sequence). V lost 4 bases to trimming and J lost 4 bases, with 5 bases between them. The CDR3 here is CASSKENQPQHF. The CDR3 coding sequence is TGTGCCAGTAGTAAAGAGAATCAGCCCCAGCATTTT. The full variable domain, in which reference TRBV19 and TRBJ1-5 provide the parts outside the CDR3, is DGGITQSPKYLFRKEGQNVTLSCEQNLNHDAMYWYRQDPGQGLRLIYYSQIVNDFQKGDIAEGYSVSREKKESFPLTVTSAQKNPTAFYLCASSKENQPQHFGDGTRLSIL.

Ten or more counts support this clonotype. The gene calls are TRBV7-6 and TRBJ2-7, with 7 positions matching TRBD2. Germline CDR1 SGHVS, CDR2 FNYEAQ. The CDR3 covers 14 residues. The V and J ends lost 5 bases and 0 bases, in that order; junction bases with no gene match: 4. CDR3 sequence (DNA): TGTGCCAGCAGCCCCGGGACTACCTCCTACGAGCAGTACTTC. It is translated as CASSPGTTSYEQYF.

This clonotype was counted at least ten times. The rearrangement uses TRBV27 and TRBJ1-1; a possible D gene is TRBD1 (6 bases). Germline values: CDR1 MNHEY, CDR2 SMNVEV (reference sequence). Trimming shortened V by 5 bases and J by 0 bases, and 10 bases separated the two germline ends. This CDR3 comprises 14 residues. The CDR3 region has the DNA TGTGCCAGCAGTCCCCCAGGGGTGAACACTGAAGCTTTCTTT. Translating it yields CASSPPGVNTEAFF.

This clonotype occurred many times. The V call is TRBV10-3, the J call TRBJ1-1; D is undetermined. From germline, CDR1 is ENHRY and CDR2 SYGVKD. CDR3 length equals 12 residues. V was cut by 1 base and J by 8 bases, with 8 bases left in between. The CDR3 DNA is TGTGCCATCAGTGAGTTTGGGGAGGAAGCTTTCTTT. It codes for CAISEFGEEAFF.

This clonotype was counted many times. The genes are TRBV11-3 and TRBJ2-3; 7 nucleotides align to TRBD2. With 1 base clipped from V and 2 bases from J, the junction kept 9 bases outside the gene matches. The CDR3 runs to 17 residues. Looked up from germline, CDR1 is SGHNT and CDR2 is YENEEA. This CDR3 reads CASSLGWREKDTDTQYF. The CDR3 region has the DNA TGTGCCAGCAGCTTAGGCTGGCGGGAGAAGGACACAGATACGCAGTATTTT.

This clonotype was counted ten times or more. The chain is built from TRBV12-5 and TRBJ2-1; 8 positions match TRBD2. This CDR3 has 17 residues. J was trimmed by 3 bases and V by 0 bases; bases with no gene match: 7. Looked up from germline, CDR1 is LGHNT and CDR2 is FRNRAP. This CDR3 reads CASGLVGASGHYNEQFF. The CDR3, as DNA: TGTGCTAGTGGTTTGGTAGGGGCTAGCGGGCACTACAATGAGCAGTTCTTC.

Regarding this clonotype: With a much larger clone just one base away, this may be a read error. The CDR3 loop is CASSGERGTEAFF. CDR3 DNA sequence: TGTGCCAGCAGTGGGGAGAGGGGCACTGAAGCTTTCTTT. V gene TRBV27 combines with J gene TRBJ1-1; D is possibly TRBD1 (5 bases). Trimming took 5 bases from V and 4 from J, leaving 11 bases between them. Germline loops: CDR1 MNHEY, CDR2 SMNVEV (reference sequence). This CDR3 is 13 amino acids long.

The J gene is TRBJ2-6, the V gene TRBV6-2 or TRBV6-3, with D possibly being TRBD1 (6 bases). V gave up 4 bases and J gave up 5 bases, with 15 bases separating them. Germline V lookup: CDR1 MNHEY, CDR2 SVGEGT. This CDR3 comprises 16 residues. The CDR3, as DNA: TGTGCCAGCAGTTCGCTTCCAGGGGTTAGGGCCAACGTCCTGACTTTC. Its translation: CASSSLPGVRANVLTF.

This clonotype was recorded a few times. The V and J genes are TRBV7-9 and TRBJ2-1; 7 bases fit TRBD1. V gave up 1 base and J gave up 3 bases; unmatched junction bases: 3. The CDR3 covers 15 residues. Germline values: CDR1 SEHNR, CDR2 FQNEAQ (reference sequence). The CDR3 is CASSLGQGDYNEQFF. In nucleotides, the CDR3 is TGTGCCAGCAGCTTAGGACAGGGTGACTACAATGAGCAGTTCTTC.

Remarks on this clonotype: This sequence may be a read error, since a much larger clone differs from it by one base. The chain uses TRBV29-1 and TRBJ2-6; 9 nucleotides align to TRBD1. CDR3 length equals 16 residues. CDR1 and CDR2 from the germline V gene are SQVTM and ANQGSEA. The CDR3 is CSVQTGGNAGANVPTF. The CDR3 DNA follows: TGCAGCGTACAGACAGGGGGGAACGCTGGGGCCAACGTCCCGACTTTC.

The chain carries TRBV19 and TRBJ2-6, with a weak D call TRBD1 (6 bases). Germline V lookup: CDR1 LNHDA, CDR2 SQIVND (reference sequence). The CDR3 sequence is 14 residues long. V lost 7 bases and J 2 bases, leaving 9 bases between the germline ends. The chain's CDR3 is CASKQGPGANVLTF. The CDR3 nucleotides read TGTGCCAGTAAACAGGGCCCTGGGGCCAACGTCCTGACTTTC. Looking up the rest from reference TRBV19 and TRBJ2-6 gives the full variable domain: DGGITQSPKYLFRKEGQNVTLSCEQNLNHDAMYWYRQDPGQGLRLIYYSQIVNDFQKGDIAEGYSVSREKKESFPLTVTSAQKNPTAFYLCASKQGPGANVLTFGAGSRLTVL.